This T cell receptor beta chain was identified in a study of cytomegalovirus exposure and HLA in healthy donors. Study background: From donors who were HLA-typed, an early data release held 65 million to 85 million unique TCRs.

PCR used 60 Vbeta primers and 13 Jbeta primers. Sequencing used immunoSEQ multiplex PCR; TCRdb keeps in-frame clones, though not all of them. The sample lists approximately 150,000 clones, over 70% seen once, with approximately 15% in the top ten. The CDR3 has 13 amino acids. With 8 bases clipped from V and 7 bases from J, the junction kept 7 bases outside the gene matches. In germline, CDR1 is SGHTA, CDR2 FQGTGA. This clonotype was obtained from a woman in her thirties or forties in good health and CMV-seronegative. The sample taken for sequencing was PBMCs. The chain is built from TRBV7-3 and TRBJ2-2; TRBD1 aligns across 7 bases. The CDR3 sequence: CASRTGVVGELFF. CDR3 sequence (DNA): TGTGCCAGCCGAACAGGGGTGGTCGGGGAGCTGTTTTTT.